The 8 T cell receptor beta chains reported below all come from one sample, sequenced in a study of cytomegalovirus exposure and HLA in healthy donors. Profiled with immunoSEQ multiplex PCR; TCRdb holds only in-frame clones, not every one. The table shows about 60,000 clones, with more than 90% occurring only once. Sequencing used PBMCs. The receptors shown here come from a man between 18 and 35 years old in good health and CMV-seronegative.

V and J are TRBV9 and TRBJ1-3; D may be TRBD1 (5 bases). Per germline, CDR1 SGDLS and CDR2 YYNGEE. The length of the CDR3 is 16 residues. Trimming took 4 bases from V and 1 from J, leaving 15 bases between them. The CDR3 DNA reads TGTGCCAGCAGCCCCCCCGCCCCAGGGTCTGGAAACACCATATATTTT. Translation gives CASSPPAPGSGNTIYF.

V gene TRBV27 combines with J gene TRBJ2-7, with D hard to call. From germline, CDR1 is MNHEY and CDR2 SMNVEV (reference sequence). Trimming removed 5 bases from V and 3 bases from J, with 14 bases in between. CDR3 length: 14 amino acids. CDR3 sequence: CASSLKSESYEQYF. The DNA for the CDR3 is TGTGCCAGCAGTCTTAAAAGCGAGAGCTACGAGCAGTACTTC.

This sequence joins TRBV27 and TRBJ1-2; TRBD1 matches at 7 bases. With 4 bases clipped from V and 5 bases from J, the junction kept 4 bases outside the gene matches. Germline V lookup: CDR1 MNHEY, CDR2 SMNVEV (reference sequence). The CDR3 runs 13 residues. CDR3 DNA: TGTGCCAGCAGTTACAGGGGATCATATGGCTACACCTTC. It translates to CASSYRGSYGYTF.

V gene TRBV7-9 combines with J gene TRBJ2-3; D unresolved. V lost 1 base and J 3 bases, leaving 8 bases between the germline ends. The CDR3 totals 14 residues. Per germline, CDR1 SEHNR and CDR2 FQNEAQ (reference sequence). CDR3 sequence (DNA): TGTGCCAGCAGCTTAGACCCCACTACAGATACGCAGTATTTT. This translates into CASSLDPTTDTQYF.

The chain links TRBV10-1 to TRBJ2-3; 9 positions agree with TRBD2. V dropped 10 bases and J dropped 4; count of bases not matched to a gene: 27. Germline loops: CDR1 WNHNN, CDR2 SYGVQD (reference sequence). The CDR3 runs 20 residues. The CDR3 spells CATKPTGAPRREGQADTQYF. The CDR3 DNA reads as TGCGCCACCAAGCCGACGGGGGCGCCTAGGCGGGAGGGCCAGGCAGATACGCAGTATTTT.

The CDR3: CASSLRVVGRDGRTGELFF. In DNA form, the CDR3 reads TGTGCCAGCAGTTTAAGGGTTGTAGGGCGGGACGGCCGAACCGGGGAGCTGTTTTTT. The gene calls are TRBV27 and TRBJ2-2, with a tentative D call TRBD2 (6 bases). V lost 2 bases and J lost 5, with 24 bases in between. This CDR3 is 19 amino acids long. Germline V gene sequence: CDR1 MNHEY, CDR2 SMNVEV (reference sequence).

The V and J genes are TRBV27 and TRBJ1-4, with D maybe TRBD1 (6 bases). V dropped 5 bases and J dropped 4 bases, with 11 bases sitting between them. This CDR3 contains 14 residues. The germline CDR1 and CDR2 sequences are MNHEY and SMNVEV (reference sequence). This CDR3 is CASSTAGVNEKLFF. The CDR3 bases are TGTGCCAGCAGTACGGCAGGGGTTAATGAAAAACTGTTTTTT.

The chain carries TRBV11-2 and TRBJ2-7; TRBD1 agrees at 7 bases. The germline V gene has CDR1 SGHAT and CDR2 FQNNGV. This CDR3 region has 16 residues. Losses at the gene ends were 0 bases for V and 2 bases for J; bases not matched to a gene: 7. The CDR3: CASSLDRGPLTYEQYF. The CDR3 coding sequence is TGTGCCAGCAGCTTAGATAGGGGGCCTCTTACCTACGAGCAGTACTTC. Combining the CDR3 with reference TRBV11-2 and TRBJ2-7 gives the whole variable domain EAGVAQSPRYKIIEKRQSVAFWCNPISGHATLYWYQQILGQGPKLLIQFQNNGVVDDSQLPKDRFSAERLKGVDSTLKIQPAKLEDSAVYLCASSLDRGPLTYEQYFGPGTRLTVT.